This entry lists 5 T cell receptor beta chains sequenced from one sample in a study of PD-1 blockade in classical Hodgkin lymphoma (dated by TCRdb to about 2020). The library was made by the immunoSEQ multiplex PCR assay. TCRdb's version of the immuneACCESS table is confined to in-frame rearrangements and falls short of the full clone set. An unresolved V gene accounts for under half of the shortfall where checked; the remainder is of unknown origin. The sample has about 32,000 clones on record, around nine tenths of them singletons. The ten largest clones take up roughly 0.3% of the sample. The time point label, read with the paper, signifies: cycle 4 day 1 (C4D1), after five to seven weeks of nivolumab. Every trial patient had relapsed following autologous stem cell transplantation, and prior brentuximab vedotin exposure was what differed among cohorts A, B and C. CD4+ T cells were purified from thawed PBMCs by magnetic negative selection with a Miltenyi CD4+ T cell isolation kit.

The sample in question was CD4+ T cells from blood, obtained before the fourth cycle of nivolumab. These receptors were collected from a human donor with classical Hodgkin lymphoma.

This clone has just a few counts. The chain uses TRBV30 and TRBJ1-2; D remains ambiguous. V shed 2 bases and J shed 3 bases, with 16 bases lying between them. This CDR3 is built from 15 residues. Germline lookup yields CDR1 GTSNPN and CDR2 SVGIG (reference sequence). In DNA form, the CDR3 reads TGTGCCTGGAGTATCCCTCGGGGAGCGGACTATGGCTACACCTTC. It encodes CAWSIPRGADYGYTF.

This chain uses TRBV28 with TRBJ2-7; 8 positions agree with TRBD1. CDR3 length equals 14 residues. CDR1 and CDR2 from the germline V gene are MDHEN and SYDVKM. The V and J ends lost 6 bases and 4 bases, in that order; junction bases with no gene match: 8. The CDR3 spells CASRDRGGPYEQYF. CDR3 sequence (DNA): TGTGCCAGCAGAGACAGGGGAGGCCCTTACGAGCAGTACTTC.

The CDR3 loop reads CSARIISEAFF. The CDR3 nucleotides are TGCAGTGCTAGGATTATCTCTGAAGCTTTCTTT. The V and J genes are TRBV20-1 and TRBJ1-1, with D unclear. The germline V gene encodes CDR1 DFQATT and CDR2 SNEGSKA (reference sequence). V was cut by 3 bases and J by 6 bases, with 8 bases left in between. The CDR3 totals 11 residues.

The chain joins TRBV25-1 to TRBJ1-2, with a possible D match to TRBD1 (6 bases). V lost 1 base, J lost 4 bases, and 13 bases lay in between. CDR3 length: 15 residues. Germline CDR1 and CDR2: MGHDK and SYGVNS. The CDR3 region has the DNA TGTGCCAGCAGTGAATTCGGGGGGGCCCTCTATGGCTACACCTTC. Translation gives CASSEFGGALYGYTF.

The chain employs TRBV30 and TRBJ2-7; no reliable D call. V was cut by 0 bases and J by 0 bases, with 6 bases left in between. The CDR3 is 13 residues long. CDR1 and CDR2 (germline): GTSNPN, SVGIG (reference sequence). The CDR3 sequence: CAWSVESSYEQYF. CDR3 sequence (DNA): TGTGCCTGGAGTGTTGAGAGCTCCTACGAGCAGTACTTC.